This T cell receptor beta chain originates from a study of blood T cell repertoires in COVID-19. Here immunoSEQ multiplex PCR was the method, and the copy in TCRdb shows in-frame clones only, minus some. The sample carries tens of thousands of clones, around 83% recorded once. This clone has just one count. Germline loops: CDR1 SGHKS, CDR2 YYEKEE (reference sequence). CDR3 length equals 13 residues. V lost 4 bases and J lost 5, with 12 bases in between. The sequence derives from a middle-aged man with acute or convalescent COVID-19. The chain employs TRBV5-5 and TRBJ1-2, with a weak D call TRBD1 (6 bases). The specimen was peripheral blood. CDR3 residues: CASSVDSAYGYTF. CDR3 nucleotide sequence: TGTGCCAGCAGCGTGGACAGTGCTTATGGCTACACCTTC.